Listed below are T cell receptor beta chains from one sample, sequenced in a study of blood T cell repertoires in COVID-19. Sequencing used immunoSEQ multiplex PCR; TCRdb keeps in-frame clones, though not all of them. The table includes about 100,000 clones, around 88% detected once. Sequenced: peripheral blood. The receptor set was obtained from a man in his fifties or sixties with acute or convalescent COVID-19. Each CDR3 is given with its conserved first and last residue. Each record gives: J gene, V gene, CDR3 length, clone size, D gene, CDR3 DNA, CDR3 protein. A D gene is named only where the DNA matches it firmly. A row's size may be missing; if present it is once, few, many or a size class.

J gene: TRBJ1-1
V gene: TRBV12-3/TRBV12-4
CDR3 length: 12
clone size: once
D gene: .
CDR3 DNA: TGTGCCAGCAGTCCCCTACTGGGCGAAGCTTTCTTT
CDR3 protein: CASSPLLGEAFF

J gene: TRBJ2-2
V gene: TRBV6-2/TRBV6-3
CDR3 length: 14
clone size: .
D gene: .
CDR3 DNA: TGTGCCAGCAGTTACTCGAGTTCTAGGGGGGAGCTGTTTTTT
CDR3 protein: CASSYSSSRGELFF

J gene: TRBJ1-6
V gene: TRBV30
CDR3 length: 16
clone size: .
D gene: TRBD1
CDR3 DNA: TGTGCCTGGGTACACCGGACAGGGGGCGGGAATTCACCCCTCCACTTT
CDR3 protein: CAWVHRTGGGNSPLHF

J gene: TRBJ2-5
V gene: TRBV6-1
CDR3 length: 12
clone size: .
D gene: .
CDR3 DNA: TGTGCCAGCAGTGAACATTTGGAGACCCAGTACTTC
CDR3 protein: CASSEHLETQYF

J gene: TRBJ1-1
V gene: TRBV25-1
CDR3 length: 15
clone size: .
D gene: .
CDR3 DNA: TGTGCCAGCAGTGAATCTGGCCTTTCGAACGCGGTGGCTTTCTTT
CDR3 protein: CASSESGLSNAVAFF

J gene: TRBJ2-1
V gene: TRBV5-1
CDR3 length: 14
clone size: .
D gene: .
CDR3 DNA: TGCGCCAGCAGCTTTAGTTCACAGTACAATGAGCAGTTCTTC
CDR3 protein: CASSFSSQYNEQFF

J gene: TRBJ2-2
V gene: TRBV5-1
CDR3 length: 16
clone size: few
D gene: TRBD2
CDR3 DNA: TGCGCCAGCAGCTTGAAACGGGGGGGCACCACCGGGGAGCTGTTTTTT
CDR3 protein: CASSLKRGGTTGELFF

J gene: TRBJ2-7
V gene: TRBV3-1/TRBV3-2
CDR3 length: 14
clone size: .
D gene: .
CDR3 DNA: TGTGCCAGCAGCTCTGGACAATCGAGTTACGAGCAGTACTTC
CDR3 protein: CASSSGQSSYEQYF

J gene: TRBJ2-1
V gene: TRBV5-4
CDR3 length: 17
clone size: .
D gene: .
CDR3 DNA: TGTGCCAGCAGCCCAGGCAATACGGGACACCTATACAATGAGCAGTTCTTC
CDR3 protein: CASSPGNTGHLYNEQFF

J gene: TRBJ2-5
V gene: TRBV11-2
CDR3 length: 16
clone size: .
D gene: TRBD1
CDR3 DNA: TGTGCCAGCAGCATCCTTGGGACAGGGGCAACAGAGACCCAGTACTTC
CDR3 protein: CASSILGTGATETQYF

J gene: TRBJ2-5
V gene: TRBV19
CDR3 length: 17
clone size: once
D gene: .
CDR3 DNA: TGTGCCAGTAGTATTCCCCGAACCGGGACACGATCCCAGAGGTGGTACTTC
CDR3 protein: CASSIPRTGTRSQRWYF

J gene: TRBJ1-5
V gene: TRBV6-2/TRBV6-3
CDR3 length: 16
clone size: .
D gene: TRBD1
CDR3 DNA: TGTGCCAGCAGTTCGTACAGGGGCAGTTCAGTTCAGCCCCAGCATTTT
CDR3 protein: CASSSYRGSSVQPQHF

J gene: TRBJ2-3
V gene: TRBV6-5
CDR3 length: 15
clone size: once
D gene: TRBD2
CDR3 DNA: TGTGCCAGCAGTCTAGCGGGGGGCTTCACAGATACGCAGTATTTT
CDR3 protein: CASSLAGGFTDTQYF

J gene: TRBJ2-1
V gene: TRBV11-2
CDR3 length: 18
clone size: .
D gene: TRBD2
CDR3 DNA: TGTGCCAGCAGCCCCCGACCTAGCGGGGGTAGCTCCTACAATGAGCAGTTCTTC
CDR3 protein: CASSPRPSGGSSYNEQFF

J gene: TRBJ1-2
V gene: TRBV6-6
CDR3 length: 15
clone size: .
D gene: .
CDR3 DNA: TGTGCCAGCAGTTTTTATCAGGGGACATTTTATGGCTACACCTTC
CDR3 protein: CASSFYQGTFYGYTF

J gene: TRBJ1-4
V gene: TRBV30
CDR3 length: 14
clone size: .
D gene: TRBD1
CDR3 DNA: TGTGCCTGGAGTGGGACAGGTCCTCCTGAAAAACTGTTTTTT
CDR3 protein: CAWSGTGPPEKLFF

J gene: TRBJ1-1
V gene: TRBV21-1
CDR3 length: 15
clone size: .
D gene: .
CDR3 DNA: TGTGCCAGCAGCACCACCCGGGACATGAACACTGAAGCTTTCTTT
CDR3 protein: CASSTTRDMNTEAFF

J gene: TRBJ1-3
V gene: TRBV3-1/TRBV3-2
CDR3 length: 13
clone size: .
D gene: .
CDR3 DNA: TGTGCCAGCAGCTCACTCGCAGGATCCACCATATATTTT
CDR3 protein: CASSSLAGSTIYF

J gene: TRBJ1-2
V gene: TRBV2
CDR3 length: 14
clone size: .
D gene: TRBD1
CDR3 DNA: TGTGCCAGCAGTCAAAAACAGGGGGGCGACGGCTACACCTTC
CDR3 protein: CASSQKQGGDGYTF

J gene: TRBJ2-5
V gene: TRBV29-1
CDR3 length: 13
clone size: few
D gene: .
CDR3 DNA: TGCAGCGTTGAGGTTATACTCGGGGAGACCCAGTACTTC
CDR3 protein: CSVEVILGETQYF

J gene: TRBJ1-1
V gene: TRBV28
CDR3 length: 14
clone size: .
D gene: .
CDR3 DNA: TGTGCCAGCAGTTTAGTGGGAGGCGGCACTGAAGCTTTCTTT
CDR3 protein: CASSLVGGGTEAFF

J gene: TRBJ1-3
V gene: TRBV9
CDR3 length: 16
clone size: .
D gene: .
CDR3 DNA: TGTGCCAGCAGCGTATCAGCGGACGGCTCTGGAAACACCATATATTTT
CDR3 protein: CASSVSADGSGNTIYF

J gene: TRBJ2-1
V gene: TRBV18
CDR3 length: 17
clone size: .
D gene: TRBD2
CDR3 DNA: TGTGCCAGCTCACCAATGTTTGGACTAGCGGAAAACAATGAGCAGTTCTTC
CDR3 protein: CASSPMFGLAENNEQFF

J gene: TRBJ2-3
V gene: TRBV4-1
CDR3 length: 16
clone size: .
D gene: .
CDR3 DNA: TGCGCCAGCAGCCTCACCCCCAGGGAAGGCACAGATACGCAGTATTTT
CDR3 protein: CASSLTPREGTDTQYF

J gene: TRBJ2-2
V gene: TRBV19
CDR3 length: 18
clone size: .
D gene: TRBD2
CDR3 DNA: TGTGCCAGTAGTATGGGACTAGCGGGAATTATAGGTGCCGGGGAGCTGTTTTTT
CDR3 protein: CASSMGLAGIIGAGELFF

J gene: TRBJ1-6
V gene: TRBV7-9
CDR3 length: 14
clone size: .
D gene: .
CDR3 DNA: TGTGCCAGCAGCTCGCGGGCCCAAAATTCACCCCTCCACTTT
CDR3 protein: CASSSRAQNSPLHF

J gene: TRBJ2-5
V gene: TRBV15
CDR3 length: 17
clone size: .
D gene: TRBD1
CDR3 DNA: TGTGCCACCAGCAGAGGAGCCGGGACAGGGTCCCAAGAGACCCAGTACTTC
CDR3 protein: CATSRGAGTGSQETQYF

J gene: TRBJ2-7
V gene: TRBV9
CDR3 length: 14
clone size: .
D gene: .
CDR3 DNA: TGTGCCAGCAGCGTCGGCAGGCTAAACTCAGGGCAGTACTTC
CDR3 protein: CASSVGRLNSGQYF